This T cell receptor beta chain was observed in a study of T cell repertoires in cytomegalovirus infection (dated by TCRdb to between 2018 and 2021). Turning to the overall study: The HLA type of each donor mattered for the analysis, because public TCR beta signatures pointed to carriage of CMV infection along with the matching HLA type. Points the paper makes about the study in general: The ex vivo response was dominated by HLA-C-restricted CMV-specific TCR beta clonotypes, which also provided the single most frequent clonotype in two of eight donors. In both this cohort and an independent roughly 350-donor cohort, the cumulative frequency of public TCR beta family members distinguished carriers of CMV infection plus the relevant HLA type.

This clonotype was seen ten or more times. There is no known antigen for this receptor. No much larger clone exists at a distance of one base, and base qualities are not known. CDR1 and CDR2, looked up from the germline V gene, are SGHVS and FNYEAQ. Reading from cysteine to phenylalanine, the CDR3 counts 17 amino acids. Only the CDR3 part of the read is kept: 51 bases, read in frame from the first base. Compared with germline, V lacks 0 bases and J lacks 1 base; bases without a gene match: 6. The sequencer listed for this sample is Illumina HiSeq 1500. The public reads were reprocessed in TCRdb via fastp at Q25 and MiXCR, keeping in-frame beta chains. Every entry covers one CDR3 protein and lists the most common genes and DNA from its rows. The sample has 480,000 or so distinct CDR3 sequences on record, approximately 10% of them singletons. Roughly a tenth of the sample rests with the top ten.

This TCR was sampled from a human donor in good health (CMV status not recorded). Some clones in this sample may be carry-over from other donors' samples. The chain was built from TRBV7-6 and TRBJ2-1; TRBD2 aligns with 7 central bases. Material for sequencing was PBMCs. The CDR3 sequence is CASSLAPGRGSYNEQFF. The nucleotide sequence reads TGTGCCAGCAGCTTAGCGCCGGGGCGGGGGTCCTACAATGAGCAGTTCTTC. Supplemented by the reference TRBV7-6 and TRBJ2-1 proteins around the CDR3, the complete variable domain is GAGVSQSPRYKVTKRGQDVALRCDPISGHVSLYWYRQALGQGPEFLTYFNYEAQQDKSGLPNDRFSAERPEGSISTLTIQRTEQRDSAMYRCASSLAPGRGSYNEQFFGPGTRLTVL.